This T cell receptor (beta chain) was obtained from a study of blood T cell repertoires in COVID-19. Study at large: Sites across the United States, Italy and Spain contributed samples from acute and convalescent COVID-19.

Individuals aged about 18 to 89 years were recruited from approximately 22 US areas. Only in-frame clones appear in the TCRdb table, and some are missing; sequencing was by immunoSEQ multiplex PCR. The sample shows 300,000 to 350,000 clones, roughly 90% of them seen only once. Sequencing input: PBMCs or T cells enriched from blood (not recorded which). The sequence was collected from a woman in her thirties who had been exposed to COVID-19.

Here the CDR3 DNA reads TGTGCCAGCGGGGGCCCTCAGGGGGCAAATGGCTACACCTTC. Translating gives CASGGPQGANGYTF. This chain connects TRBV9 to TRBJ1-2; 8 bases line up with TRBD1. Germline V lookup: CDR1 SGDLS, CDR2 YYNGEE. V lost 7 bases and J lost 6; bases outside the gene matches: 11. This CDR3 has 14 amino acids.